This is a list of T cell receptor beta chains from one sample in a study of T cells in Graves' hyperthyroidism and ophthalmopathy. TCRdb re-analysed the multiplex PCR reads in MiXCR, keeping a single row per CDR3 protein. Here the sample spans fewer than 350,000 distinct CDR3 sequences, about 14% being singletons. The sequencing sample was made of blood. The receptors stem from a woman aged 25 to 45 with Graves' hyperthyroidism that later progressed to Graves' ophthalmopathy. The CDR3 runs from the conserved cysteine through the conserved F or W. D genes are given only for firm matches. For some rows the clone size is stated as once, few or many, or as a class when expanded; others skip it.

j_gene	abundance	d_gene	v_gene	CDR3nt	CDR3aa
TRBJ2-7	-	-	TRBV15	TGTGCCACCAGCAGACCCCCAGAGGTGGTGGAGCAGTACTTC	CATSRPPEVVEQYF
TRBJ2-1	many	-	TRBV5-1	TGCGCCAGCAGCTTGGCGTTGACAGTGTTCTCCTACAATGAGCAGTTCTTC	CASSLALTVFSYNEQFF
TRBJ1-1	many	TRBD1	TRBV27	TGTGCCAGCAGTTTCCGACAGGGATACACTGAAGCTTTCTTT	CASSFRQGYTEAFF
TRBJ2-7	many	TRBD1	TRBV18	TGTGCCAGCTCACCACCCGGACAGGGACCCTACGAGCAGTACTTC	CASSPPGQGPYEQYF
TRBJ2-1	many	TRBD1	TRBV4-1	TGCGCCAGCAGCCAGGACAGGTCGTCCTTCAATGAGCAGTTCTTC	CASSQDRSSFNEQFF
TRBJ2-7	few	TRBD2	TRBV12-3/TRBV12-4	TGTGCCAGCAGCGCCTATCAATCCGGGACTAGCTTATACGAGCAGTACTTC	CASSAYQSGTSLYEQYF
TRBJ2-7	many	-	TRBV4-1	TGCGCCAGCAGCCCCGGACTACCCTACGAGCAGTACTTC	CASSPGLPYEQYF
TRBJ1-5	many	-	TRBV6-2/TRBV6-3	TGTGCCAGCAGTTACGGGGAGGGAAAGCCCCAGCATTTT	CASSYGEGKPQHF
TRBJ2-4	few	TRBD1	TRBV10-1	TGCGCCAGCAAGGCCGGACAGGGCGCGTCCGTGAAAAACATTCAGTACTTC	CASKAGQGASVKNIQYF
TRBJ1-5	many	-	TRBV24-1	TGTGCCACCAGCTCCCGGTTTGACAATCAGCCCCAGCATTTT	CATSSRFDNQPQHF
TRBJ2-2	-	-	TRBV2	TGTGCCAGCACCTACCAGGGGGGGGGACTTAACACCGGGGAGCTGTTTTTT	CASTYQGGGLNTGELFF
TRBJ1-6	many	TRBD1	TRBV15	TGTGCCACCAGCAGCCAAGGACAGGGGGACTCACCCCTCCACTTT	CATSSQGQGDSPLHF
TRBJ2-3	-	-	TRBV9	TGTGCCAGCAGTTCCGTGGGGGACTTAAGGACGACAGATACGCAGTATTTT	CASSSVGDLRTTDTQYF
TRBJ1-1	-	-	TRBV11-2	TGTGCCAGCAGCTTAGAGTTGGGGTCAATGAACACTGAAGCTTTCTTT	CASSLELGSMNTEAFF
TRBJ2-2	-	TRBD1	TRBV7-2	TGTGCCAGCAGCTTAAGGACAGGGATAAGCAATCAGCCCCAGCAGAACGGGGAGCTGTTTTTT	CASSLRTGISNQPQQNGELFF
TRBJ2-7	few	-	TRBV29-1	TGCAGCGTTGCGAGCTCCTACGAGCAGTACTTC	CSVASSYEQYF
TRBJ2-1	many	TRBD1	TRBV7-9	TGTGCCAGCAGCCTCCCCGCGGACAGGGGGTTTTACAATGAGCAGTTCTTC	CASSLPADRGFYNEQFF
TRBJ1-5	many	TRBD1	TRBV24-1	TGTGCCACCAGTGAGATTTCAGGGGGCGTGAATCAGCCCCAGCATTTT	CATSEISGGVNQPQHF
TRBJ2-7	many	TRBD2	TRBV7-9	TGTGCCAGCAGCTCCATTAAGCCGGGACTAGCACCCTACGAGCAGTACTTC	CASSSIKPGLAPYEQYF
TRBJ2-3	many	-	TRBV7-2	TGTGCCAGCAGATTAGGAGGGGGCACAGATACGCAGTATTTT	CASRLGGGTDTQYF
TRBJ1-2	many	-	TRBV7-6	TGTGCCAGCAGCTCACGGGGTAAAGACCGATATGGCTACACCTTC	CASSSRGKDRYGYTF
TRBJ2-7	many	TRBD1	TRBV6-6	TGTGCCAGCAGTTACTCAGACAGGGGACACGAGCAGTACTTC	CASSYSDRGHEQYF
TRBJ2-1	many	-	TRBV11-2	TGTGCCAGCAGCTTAATCAGCGCGGCCTACAATGAGCAGTTCTTC	CASSLISAAYNEQFF
TRBJ2-4	few	-	TRBV9	TGTGCCAGCAGCCCGCAATCAATAGCCAAAAACATTCAGTACTTC	CASSPQSIAKNIQYF
TRBJ2-5	few	TRBD2	TRBV9	TGTGCCAGCAGCCCAAGGGCTAGCGGAACAGGAGAGACCCAGTACTTC	CASSPRASGTGETQYF
TRBJ2-2	many	TRBD2	TRBV20-1	TGCAGTGCTAGAGATAGCGGGAGGGCCACTGGGGAGCTGTTTTTT	CSARDSGRATGELFF
TRBJ2-1	few	TRBD2	TRBV4-3	TGCGCCAGCAGCCAAGGACTAGCGGTGATCAATGAGCAGTTCTTC	CASSQGLAVINEQFF
TRBJ1-5	-	-	TRBV28	TGTGCCATCAACAAAGGGGGAATCTATCAGCCCCAGCATTTT	CAINKGGIYQPQHF
TRBJ1-6	-	-	TRBV7-9	TGTGCCAGCAGCCAAGGCCTGACCGGGACATTGTCTGGGCCCCTCCACTTT	CASSQGLTGTLSGPLHF
TRBJ1-5	many	-	TRBV6-1	TGTGCCAGCCGCGGACCACATAGCAATCAGCCCCAGCATTTT	CASRGPHSNQPQHF
TRBJ1-6	-	-	TRBV5-5	TGTGCCAGCAGCTTTACAGGAGAGGATGGTTCACCCCTCCACTTT	CASSFTGEDGSPLHF
TRBJ2-1	many	TRBD2	TRBV27	TGTGCCAGCAGTCCGGGACTAGCGGAGGGGCGTAGGAATGAGCAGTTCTTC	CASSPGLAEGRRNEQFF
TRBJ2-1	many	TRBD2	TRBV15	TGTGCCACCAGCAGAGATCCGGGGGGAACCTACAATGAGCAGTTCTTC	CATSRDPGGTYNEQFF
TRBJ2-7	many	TRBD1	TRBV20-1	TGCAGTGCTAGAGGACAGGGGGCTCTGTACGAGCAGTACTTC	CSARGQGALYEQYF
TRBJ2-5	many	TRBD1	TRBV6-5	TGTGCCAGCAGTTACTTGAACAGGGGTGGAGAGACCCAGTACTTC	CASSYLNRGGETQYF
TRBJ1-2	-	TRBD1	TRBV13	TGTGCCAGCAGCTTACGTAGGTCGAACAGGGGGCCTTCGGGCTATGGCTACACCTTC	CASSLRRSNRGPSGYGYTF
TRBJ1-1	many	-	TRBV3-2	TGTGCCAGCAGCCGACCGGGACAGATCCTGGAGGCTGAAGCTTTCTTT	CASSRPGQILEAEAFF
TRBJ1-1	few	-	TRBV20-1	TGCAGTGCTAGAGATCGAAGGGGTGGGACTGAAGCTTTCTTT	CSARDRRGGTEAFF
TRBJ1-6	many	-	TRBV11-2	TGTGCCAGCAGCCGGGGGCTGGGGAATTCACCCCTCCACTTT	CASSRGLGNSPLHF
TRBJ2-1	-	-	TRBV19	TGTGCCAGTAGTATCAATGACAATGAGCAGTTCTTC	CASSINDNEQFF
TRBJ2-4	few	TRBD2	TRBV12-3/TRBV12-4	TGTGCCAGCAGCCTCGCGACTAGCGGGAGCAAAAACATTCAGTACTTC	CASSLATSGSKNIQYF
TRBJ2-3	many	TRBD1	TRBV28	TGTGCCAGCAACCCGACAGGGAACACAGATACGCAGTATTTT	CASNPTGNTDTQYF
TRBJ2-3	many	-	TRBV28	TGTGCCAGCAGTTCCAGATTCACAGATACGCAGTATTTT	CASSSRFTDTQYF
TRBJ1-1	many	-	TRBV27	TGTGCCAGCAGTTCTCTACAGGGAAAAGCTTTCTTT	CASSSLQGKAFF
TRBJ2-5	-	-	TRBV5-8	TGTGCCAGCAGCTTGGTTAGCTACGGGACCCAGTACTTC	CASSLVSYGTQYF
TRBJ2-7	many	TRBD1	TRBV18	TGTGCCAGCTCACCACAGGGGGCCGGGTGGGAGCAGTACTTC	CASSPQGAGWEQYF
TRBJ2-1	many	TRBD2	TRBV7-2	TGTGCCAGCAGCTCCTCGGGACTAGACCAGTTCTTC	CASSSSGLDQFF
TRBJ2-7	-	TRBD2	TRBV11-2	TGTGCCAGTAGCTTTCTGACTAGCGGGAGCGACAATGAGCAGTACTTC	CASSFLTSGSDNEQYF
TRBJ2-1	-	TRBD2	TRBV19	TGTGCCAGTAGTATAGAAGCACTAGCGGAAATACGAAATGAGCAGTTCTTC	CASSIEALAEIRNEQFF
TRBJ2-1	many	-	TRBV19	TGTGCCAGTAGTATAGTTAACAGCTTCAATGAGCAGTTCTTC	CASSIVNSFNEQFF
TRBJ1-2	many	-	TRBV6-1	TGTGCCAGCAGAGGAACCGGGACCGGGGGCTACACCTTC	CASRGTGTGGYTF
TRBJ1-4	-	TRBD1	TRBV9	TGTGCCAGCAGCGTTGCCGCAGGGGGGGATGAAAAACTGTTTTTT	CASSVAAGGDEKLFF
TRBJ2-5	few	TRBD1	TRBV3-1	TGTGCCAGCAGCCGGTGGACAGGGAATATTCAAGAGACCCAGTACTTC	CASSRWTGNIQETQYF
TRBJ1-5	-	-	TRBV14	TGTACCAGCAGCCAAGAGGGGGGTAGGGATCAGCCCCAGCATTTT	CTSSQEGGRDQPQHF
TRBJ1-4	many	-	TRBV6-1	TGTGCCAGCCGATTACTGACAAGTCTTAATGAAAAACTGTTTTTT	CASRLLTSLNEKLFF
TRBJ1-4	many	-	TRBV28	TGTGCCAGCAGTTTACTTCGATTAGGGGTGGGTGAAAAACTGTTTTTT	CASSLLRLGVGEKLFF
TRBJ1-2	many	-	TRBV11-2	TGTGCCAGCAGCTTAGGTGGCAGCAATAACTATGGCTACACCTTC	CASSLGGSNNYGYTF
TRBJ2-1	-	-	TRBV20-1	TGCAGTGCTAGAGATCTGGGACTGGAATCCGATGAGCAGTTCTTC	CSARDLGLESDEQFF
TRBJ1-6	many	-	TRBV3-1	TGTGCCAGCAGCCCAGGGGCCTATAATTCACCCCTCCACTTT	CASSPGAYNSPLHF